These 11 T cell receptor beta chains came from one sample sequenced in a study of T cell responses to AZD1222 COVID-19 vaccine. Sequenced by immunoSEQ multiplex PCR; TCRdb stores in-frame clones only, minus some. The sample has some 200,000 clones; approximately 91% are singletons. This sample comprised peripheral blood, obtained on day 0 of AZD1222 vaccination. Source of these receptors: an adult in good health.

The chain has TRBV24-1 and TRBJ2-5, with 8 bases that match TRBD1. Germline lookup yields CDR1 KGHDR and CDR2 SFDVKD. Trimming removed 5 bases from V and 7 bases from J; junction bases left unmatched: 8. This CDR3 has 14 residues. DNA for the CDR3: TGTGCCACCAGTGGGGGTACGGGACAGGCGACCCAGTACTTC. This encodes CATSGGTGQATQYF.

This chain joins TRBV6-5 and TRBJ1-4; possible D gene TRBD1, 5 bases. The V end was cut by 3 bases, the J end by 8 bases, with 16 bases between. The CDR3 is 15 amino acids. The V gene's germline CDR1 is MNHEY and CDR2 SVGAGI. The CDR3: CASSYVSRVDEKLFF. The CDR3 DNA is TGTGCCAGCAGTTATGTTTCCAGGGTGGACGAAAAACTGTTTTTT.

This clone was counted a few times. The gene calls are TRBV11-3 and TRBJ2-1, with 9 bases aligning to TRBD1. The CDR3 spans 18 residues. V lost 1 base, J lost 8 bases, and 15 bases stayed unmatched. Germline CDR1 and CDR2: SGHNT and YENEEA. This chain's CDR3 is CASSLGDRVKELGDEQFF. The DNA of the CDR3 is TGTGCCAGCAGCTTAGGGGACAGGGTTAAGGAGTTGGGCGATGAGCAGTTCTTC. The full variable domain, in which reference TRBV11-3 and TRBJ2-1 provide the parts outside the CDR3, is EAGVVQSPRYKIIEKKQPVAFWCNPISGHNTLYWYLQNLGQGPELLIRYENEEAVDDSQLPKDRFSAERLKGVDSTLKIQPAELGDSAVYLCASSLGDRVKELGDEQFFGPGTRLTVL.

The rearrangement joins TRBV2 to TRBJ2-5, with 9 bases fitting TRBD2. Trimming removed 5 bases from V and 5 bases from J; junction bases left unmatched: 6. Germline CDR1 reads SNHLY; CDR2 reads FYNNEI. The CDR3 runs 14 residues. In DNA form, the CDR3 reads TGTGCCAGCAGTCCTGTAGCGGGAGCGGAGACCCAGTACTTC. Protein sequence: CASSPVAGAETQYF.

The chain's CDR3 is CASGEGQGNNEQFF. CDR3 nucleotides: TGTGCCAGCGGGGAGGGGCAAGGGAACAATGAGCAGTTCTTC. This rearrangement joins TRBV7-2 to TRBJ2-1; 7 bases are shared with TRBD2. In germline, CDR1 is SGHTA, CDR2 FQGNSA. Trimming took 8 bases from V and 5 from J; bases not matched to a gene: 9. CDR3 size: 14 residues.

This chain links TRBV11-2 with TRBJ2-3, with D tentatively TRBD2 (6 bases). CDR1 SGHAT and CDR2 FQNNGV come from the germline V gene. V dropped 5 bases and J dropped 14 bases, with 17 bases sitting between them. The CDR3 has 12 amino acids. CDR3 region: CASSGGGTGRYF. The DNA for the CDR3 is TGTGCCAGCAGCGGAGGAGGGACGGGCCGGTATTTT.

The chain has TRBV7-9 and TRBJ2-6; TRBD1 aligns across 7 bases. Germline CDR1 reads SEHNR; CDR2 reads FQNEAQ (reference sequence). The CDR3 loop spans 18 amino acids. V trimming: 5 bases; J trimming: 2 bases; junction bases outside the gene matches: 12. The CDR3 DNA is TGTGCCAGCAGCCTCCCGATTCCGGGGACAGCTGGGGCCAACGTCCTGACTTTC. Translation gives CASSLPIPGTAGANVLTF.

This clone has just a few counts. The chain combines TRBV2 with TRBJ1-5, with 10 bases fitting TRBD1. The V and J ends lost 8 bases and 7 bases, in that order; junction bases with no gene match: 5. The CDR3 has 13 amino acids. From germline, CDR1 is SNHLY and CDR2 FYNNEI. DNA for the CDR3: TGTGCCAGCCTAGACAGGGGGCCGCAGCCCCAGCATTTT. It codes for CASLDRGPQPQHF.

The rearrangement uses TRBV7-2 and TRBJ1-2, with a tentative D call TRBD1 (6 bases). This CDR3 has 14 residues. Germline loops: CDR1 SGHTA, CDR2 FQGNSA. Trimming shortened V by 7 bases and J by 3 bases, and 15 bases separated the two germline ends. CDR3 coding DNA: TGTGCCAGCACCCGTGACAGGCGAGACTATGGCTACACCTTC. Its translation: CASTRDRRDYGYTF.

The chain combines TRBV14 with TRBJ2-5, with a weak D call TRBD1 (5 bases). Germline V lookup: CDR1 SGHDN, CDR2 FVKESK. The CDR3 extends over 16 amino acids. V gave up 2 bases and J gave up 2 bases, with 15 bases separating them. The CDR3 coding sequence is TGTGCCAGCAGCCAAAGACGGCTAGACAGACAAGAGACCCAGTACTTC. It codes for CASSQRRLDRQETQYF.

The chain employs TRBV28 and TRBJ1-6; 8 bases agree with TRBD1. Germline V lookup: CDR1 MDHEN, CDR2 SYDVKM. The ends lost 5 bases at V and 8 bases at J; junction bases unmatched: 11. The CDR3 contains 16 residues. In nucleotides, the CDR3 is TGTGCCAGCAGTGCCCCCCGGGACAGGATCTATTCACCCCTCCACTTT. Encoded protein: CASSAPRDRIYSPLHF.